The entry that follows covers one T cell receptor (beta chain) sequence. Its antigen is unknown. Carrying UMI labels, the TRB cDNA libraries were prepared through 5' RACE. From its re-call of the 5' RACE reads, TCRdb lists each CDR3 protein once, without DNA. The repertoire table contains 100,000 to 150,000 distinct CDR3 sequences. The entry originates in a study of CXCR3-negative and CXCR3-positive naive CD8 T cells. Study-level background: Collectively, the libraries yielded 140 million or so TRB reads in total, at about 1.5 +/- 0.3 million per library. Findings of the study overall: Higher TRB CDR3 hydrophobicity marked CXCR3-positive naive cells relative to CXCR3-negative naive cells. Because surface CD5 did not distinguish the naive subsets, TCR strength was inferred from TRB CDR3 properties.

The CDR3 covers 16 residues. The germline gives CDR1 KGHDR, CDR2 SFDVKD. Definition of naive CD8+ T cells rested on a CD45RO-CCR7+CD27+CD95- profile. This chain connects TRBV24-1 to TRBJ2-3; TCRdb's D call of TRBD1 is untestable without DNA. The sequence was collected from a human donor in good health. Some clones in this sample may be carry-over from other donors' samples. Sample: naive CXCR3- CD8+ T cells from blood. Subset given: CD45RO-CCR7+CD27+CD95- naive CD8+ T cells lacking CXCR3 (TNR3-). Here the CDR3 reads CATSDSDRGYPDTQYF.